This TCR beta chain was retrieved from a study of response to subunit inactivated influenza vaccine (dated by TCRdb to about 2018). For the wider study: Deep quantitative T cell receptor repertoire profiling was used in the study to track responses to a trivalent subunit inactivated influenza vaccine. The study at large found these results: The authors suggested that each seasonal influenza vaccination may recruit only a limited number of new T cells.

The protocol used for the library was RT-PCR. The run used an Illumina HiSeq 2500. The public reads were run again by TCRdb, first through fastp at Q25 and then through MiXCR, and only productive beta chains were kept. CDR3 protein duplicates are merged, each entry listing the most common genes and DNA. The sample profile shows approximately 530,000 distinct CDR3 sequences; approximately 7.7% of them were found once. Roughly 13% of the sample lies in the top ten. A word on this clonotype: Its recognized antigen is unknown. Per-nucleotide qualities are absent, and no much larger clonotype sits a single base away.

The germline V gene sets CDR1 to SNHLY and CDR2 to FYNNEI. CDR3 length: 13 amino acids, cysteine to phenylalanine. Just the 39-base CDR3 DNA is kept, in frame starting at base 1. The V end gives up 6 bases and the J end 8 bases, leaving 9 bases in the junction not matched to a gene. The V and J genes are TRBV2 and TRBJ1-2, with 7 bases aligning to TRBD1. The specimen comprised PBMCs from blood, sampled around 25 months after vaccination. The source is a man between 50 and 75 years old who received an inactivated influenza vaccine. Donor details come from another sample of the same person, matched by shared clones. The bases are TGTGCCAGCAGGACGACAGGGAGCGGCGGCTACACCTTC. Translated, it reads CASRTTGSGGYTF.